These 13 T cell receptor beta chains share one sample of origin, sequenced in a study of technical replicates of blood from four donors. The data were produced by immunoSEQ multiplex PCR, yet TCRdb's version contains in-frame clones alone and is incomplete. The sample holds around 70,000 clones, over 90% seen once. The sequenced sample consisted of T cells isolated from PBMCs. The receptors stem from a human donor in good health.

As to this clone: One end of the junction is discordant with germline, which a read error may explain. This chain uses TRBV7-9 with TRBJ1-2; D is unresolved. This CDR3 region has 9 residues. In germline, CDR1 is SEHNR, CDR2 FQNEAQ (reference sequence). The CDR3 region is CASSTLPVF. CDR3 nucleotide sequence: TGTGCCAGCAGCACTTTACCGGTCTTC.

The V and J genes are TRBV4-1 and TRBJ2-1; D gene ambiguous. The CDR3 has 15 residues. The germline V gene has CDR1 MGHRA and CDR2 YSYEKL. Between the trimmed V and J ends, which lost 2 bases and 5 bases, there was a span of 13 bases. Here the CDR3 DNA reads TGCGCCAGCAGCCAACGCGAATTGCCCAACAATGAGCAGTTCTTC. Translation gives CASSQRELPNNEQFF.

This clone was recorded only once. This chain links TRBV5-1 with TRBJ1-3; TRBD1 might be the D (6 bases). The germline V and J ends were trimmed by 0 bases and 2 bases, with 9 bases remaining between them. The germline V gene has CDR1 SGHRS and CDR2 YFSETQ. The CDR3 consists of 15 residues. The CDR3 DNA reads TGCGCCAGCAGCTTGGTGGGGGCCACTGGAAACACCATATATTTT. The encoded protein is CASSLVGATGNTIYF.

The chain employs TRBV5-1 and TRBJ2-7; 8 positions agree with TRBD1. V shed 0 bases and J 1 base; nucleotides not matched to a gene: 6. This CDR3 is 16 amino acids long. Germline V CDR1 and CDR2: SGHRS, YFSETQ. The CDR3 DNA follows: TGCGCCAGCAGCTTGGCTTGGGGACAGGAGTCCTACGAGCAGTACTTC. Its protein product is CASSLAWGQESYEQYF. The entire variable domain, with the rest obtained from reference TRBV5-1 and TRBJ2-7, is as follows: KAGVTQTPRYLIKTRGQQVTLSCSPISGHRSVSWYQQTPGQGLQFLFEYFSETQRNKGNFPGRFSGRQFSNSRSEMNVSTLELGDSALYLCASSLAWGQESYEQYFGPGTRLTVT.

The rearrangement links TRBV6-5 to TRBJ2-1; the match to TRBD2 covers 7 bases. The CDR3 has 13 amino acids. CDR1 is MNHEY, CDR2 SVGAGI, per germline. After removal of 5 bases from V and 3 bases from J, the junction contained 1 base not matched to a gene. This CDR3 reads CASSRGGYNEQFF. Here the CDR3 DNA reads TGTGCCAGCAGTCGCGGGGGCTACAATGAGCAGTTCTTC.

J is TRBJ2-1 and V is TRBV7-9; TRBD2 aligns across 9 bases. V shed 1 base and J 7 bases; nucleotides not matched to a gene: 5. CDR3 size: 15 residues. Germline V gives CDR1 SEHNR, CDR2 FQNEAQ (reference sequence). This chain's CDR3 is CASSLGLAGINEQFF. CDR3 sequence (DNA): TGTGCCAGCAGCTTAGGGCTAGCGGGGATAAATGAGCAGTTCTTC.

Only one count was recorded for this clone. The V gene is TRBV7-7, the J gene TRBJ1-1, with D possibly matching TRBD1 (6 bases). V lost 5 bases and J 0 bases, leaving 22 bases between the germline ends. Per the germline V gene, CDR1 is SSHAT and CDR2 is FNYEAQ (reference sequence). This CDR3 comprises 18 residues. The CDR3 sequence: CASSPTPRGGDLNTEAFF. In DNA form, the CDR3 reads TGTGCCAGCAGCCCCACCCCCAGGGGAGGGGACTTGAACACTGAAGCTTTCTTT.

The V and J genes are TRBV11-2 and TRBJ1-6, with a tentative D call TRBD1 (5 bases). The germline V gene encodes CDR1 SGHAT and CDR2 FQNNGV. V was shortened by 4 bases and J by 6 bases, with 10 bases between the two germline ends. This CDR3 has 14 amino acids. CDR3 amino acids: CASSSEGLNSPLHF. The CDR3 bases are TGTGCCAGCAGCTCGGAGGGGCTTAATTCACCCCTCCACTTT.

CDR3 bases: TGTGCCAGCATTGTCGGAGGGGACGATGAAAAACTGTTTTTT. Translated, it gives CASIVGGDDEKLFF. The rearrangement joins TRBV6-1 to TRBJ1-4; TRBD1 might be the D (5 bases). V was shortened by 7 bases and J by 6 bases, with 15 bases between the two germline ends. Germline CDR1 reads MNHNS; CDR2 reads SASEGT. CDR3 length: 14 amino acids.

The gene calls are TRBV4-1 and TRBJ2-2; 9 bases match TRBD2. Losses at the gene ends were 4 bases for V and 0 bases for J; bases not matched to a gene: 12. The CDR3 contains 19 residues. Per the germline V gene, CDR1 is MGHRA and CDR2 is YSYEKL. Written as DNA, the CDR3 is TGCGCCAGCAGCCGGGCTCTAGCGGGGCTAAATCCGAACACCGGGGAGCTGTTTTTT. Protein product: CASSRALAGLNPNTGELFF.

V usage is TRBV5-4 and J usage is TRBJ1-2; TRBD1 aligns across 11 bases. Germline-derived CDR1 and CDR2 are SGHNT and YYREEE (reference sequence). V shed 4 bases and J 5 bases; nucleotides not matched to a gene: 4. CDR3 size: 14 residues. The DNA for the CDR3 is TGTGCCAGCAGCAACGGACAGGGGGCGTATGGCTACACCTTC. Translation gives CASSNGQGAYGYTF.

The chain employs TRBV28 and TRBJ1-1; no clear D. V was pared by 1 base and J by 8 bases, with 8 bases between. Looked up from germline, CDR1 is MDHEN and CDR2 is SYDVKM. CDR3 length equals 12 residues. The CDR3: CASSLSELEAFF. In DNA, the CDR3 is TGTGCCAGCAGTTTATCCGAGCTCGAAGCTTTCTTT. The full variable domain, in which reference TRBV28 and TRBJ1-1 provide the parts outside the CDR3, is DVKVTQSSRYLVKRTGEKVFLECVQDMDHENMFWYRQDPGLGLRLIYFSYDVKMKEKGDIPEGYSVSREKKERFSLILESASTNQTSMYLCASSLSELEAFFGQGTRLTVV.

Worth noting for this clone: This specimen includes other DNA sequences encoding the same CDR3. The chain is built from TRBV5-1 and TRBJ1-1, with 7 bases lining up with TRBD1. Looked up from germline, CDR1 is SGHRS and CDR2 is YFSETQ. The CDR3 totals 14 residues. Trimming took 4 bases from V and 0 from J; bases not matched to a gene: 3. For the CDR3, the DNA is TGCGCCAGCAGCGGGGGACAGCTGAACACTGAAGCTTTCTTT. Translating gives CASSGGQLNTEAFF.